This TCR beta chain was identified during a study of cytomegalovirus exposure and HLA in healthy donors. Whole-study findings and limits: In a later analysis, TCR beta V- and J-gene trimming was associated with a missense DCLRE1C variant.

On this clone: Its specificity is not known.

J lost 4 bases, V lost 8 bases, and 2 bases had no gene match. The CDR3 length is 11 residues. The germline V gene encodes CDR1 SNHLY and CDR2 FYNNEI. Vbeta (60) and Jbeta (13) primers were used in the PCR. This table comes from immunoSEQ multiplex PCR, and its TCRdb copy is limited to in-frame clones, with some not included. The sample records more than 150,000 clones, around 80% being singletons. V gene TRBV2 combines with J gene TRBJ2-7; 7 nucleotides agree with TRBD2. The specimen sequenced was PBMCs. This TCR derives from a girl aged 10 to 17 in good health and CMV-seropositive. This chain's CDR3 is CASQREYEQYF. In DNA, the CDR3 is TGTGCCAGCCAGCGGGAATACGAGCAGTACTTC.